The 28 T cell receptor beta chains below all came from one sample that was sequenced in a study of blood T cells in healthy people across ages. Next came a second PCR, run for about 7 to 12 cycles, which used a sample-barcoded 5' primer along with a J-beta primer mix. TCRdb independently ran MiXCR on the 5' RACE reads; one entry per CDR3 protein. The repertoire includes 800,000 to 950,000 distinct CDR3 sequences, around 29% of them detected once, and 10% to 13% sits in the top ten. This same sample was also part of a study on T cells of mothers and their children.

The sequenced sample was blood. These receptors originate from a middle-aged woman in good health.

This clonotype was seen at least ten times. The chain links TRBV28 to TRBJ1-1; D call uncertain. The CDR3 contains 12 residues. CDR1 and CDR2 from the germline V gene are MDHEN and SYDVKM. Trimming removed 4 bases from V and 5 bases from J, with 8 bases in between. CDR3 residues: CASSSRVTEAFF. The DNA of the CDR3 is TGTGCCAGCAGTTCTCGGGTTACTGAAGCTTTCTTT.

This clonotype occurred a few times. The chain joins TRBV9 to TRBJ1-1; a possible D gene is TRBD1 (5 bases). The germline V gene has CDR1 SGDLS and CDR2 YYNGEE. This CDR3 spans 16 amino acids. V lost 0 bases to trimming and J lost 0 bases, with 12 bases between them. CDR3 sequence (DNA): TGTGCCAGCAGCGTAGGGGGGGGTGATTTGAACACTGAAGCTTTCTTT. Amino acid sequence: CASSVGGGDLNTEAFF.

CDR3 nucleotide sequence: TGTGCCAGCATCTCGAGTGGCAATCAGCCCCAGCATTTT. Encoded protein: CASISSGNQPQHF. This chain uses TRBV28 with TRBJ1-5; no reliable D call. Per the germline V gene, CDR1 is MDHEN and CDR2 is SYDVKM. The CDR3 has 13 residues. The V end was cut by 7 bases, the J end by 2 bases, with 9 bases between.

This clonotype was found once. This rearrangement joins TRBV13 to TRBJ2-3; TRBD2 matches 12 bases. V gave up 5 bases and J gave up 0 bases; unmatched junction bases: 9. The CDR3 has 18 amino acids. The germline V gene has CDR1 PRHDT and CDR2 FYEKMQ (reference sequence). The CDR3, as DNA: TGTGCCAGCAGCCCGACCTGGACTAGCGGGGCTAGCACAGATACGCAGTATTTT. This codes for CASSPTWTSGASTDTQYF.

This clonotype was counted a few times. A much larger clonotype is one base distant, so this may be a read error. This sequence joins TRBV12-3 or TRBV12-4 and TRBJ2-5; weak D call: TRBD2 (6 bases). The CDR3 runs 16 residues. V was cut by 2 bases and J by 5 bases, with 18 bases left in between. The CDR3 nucleotides read TGTGCCAGCAGTTTAAGTCTAGGGGCAGGGAGGGAGACCCAGTACTTC. Translation: CASSLSLGAGRETQYF.

As to this clonotype: Possible read error: a much larger clone is one base away. The chain uses TRBV5-1 and TRBJ2-7, with D possibly TRBD1 on 6 matching bases. Germline assignment: CDR1 SGHRS and CDR2 YFSETQ. The CDR3 loop spans 15 amino acids. The V and J ends lost 5 bases and 3 bases respectively, with 18 bases between them. This chain's CDR3 is CASREIGTSNYEQYF. The CDR3 DNA reads TGCGCCAGCAGAGAGATCGGGACAAGCAACTACGAGCAGTACTTC. Using reference TRBV5-1 and TRBJ2-7 for the parts outside the CDR3, the full variable domain is KAGVTQTPRYLIKTRGQQVTLSCSPISGHRSVSWYQQTPGQGLQFLFEYFSETQRNKGNFPGRFSGRQFSNSRSEMNVSTLELGDSALYLCASREIGTSNYEQYFGPGTRLTVT.

This CDR3 reads CASSPSTTGANYGYTF. DNA for the CDR3: TGTGCCAGCAGCCCTAGCACGACAGGAGCTAACTATGGCTACACCTTC. The V call is TRBV7-2, the J call TRBJ1-2, with D tentatively TRBD1 (6 bases). Germline CDR1 SGHTA, CDR2 FQGNSA. The CDR3 spans 16 residues. V was cut by 5 bases and J by 0 bases, with 16 bases left in between.

This clonotype was seen ten or more times. V usage is TRBV7-2 and J usage is TRBJ1-4; 10 nucleotides align to TRBD1. The CDR3 runs 15 residues. Trimming cost V 5 bases and J 6 bases; bases outside gene matches: 6. From germline, CDR1 is SGHTA and CDR2 FQGNSA. CDR3 nucleotides: TGTGCCAGCAGCCTTCGGACAGGGGGGGATGAAAAACTGTTTTTT. It codes for CASSLRTGGDEKLFF.

The chain joins TRBV3-1 to TRBJ1-5; D gene ambiguous. Germline CDR1 LGHDT, CDR2 YNNKEL (reference sequence). CDR3 length equals 15 residues. The germline V and J ends were trimmed by 0 bases and 5 bases, with 11 bases remaining between them. CDR3 nucleotides: TGTGCCAGCAGCCAAGACCCAGAGGCCTATCAGCCCCAGCATTTT. This gives the protein CASSQDPEAYQPQHF.

The table lists this clonotype with a count of one. CDR3 in DNA: TGCAGTGGCTATAGGGACTCCTCGATTAGCAATGAGCAGTTCTTC. Protein sequence: CSGYRDSSISNEQFF. The chain carries TRBV29-1 and TRBJ2-1; D perhaps matches TRBD2 (6 bases). This CDR3 has 15 residues. In germline, CDR1 is SQVTM, CDR2 ANQGSEA.

V is TRBV7-6 and J is TRBJ1-1; maybe TRBD1 (5 bases). This CDR3 has 14 amino acids. V lost 4 bases to trimming and J lost 1 base, with 10 bases between them. The germline CDR1 and CDR2 sequences are SGHVS and FNYEAQ. Here the CDR3 reads CASSSGLQNTEAFF. CDR3 in DNA: TGTGCCAGCAGCTCGGGACTCCAGAACACTGAAGCTTTCTTT.

In regard to this clonotype: A read error may account for a junction end that differs from germline. This chain links TRBV28 with TRBJ2-1; 9 bases fit TRBD2. This CDR3 contains 19 residues. Looked up from germline, CDR1 is MDHEN and CDR2 is SYDVKM. Written as DNA, the CDR3 is TGTGCCAGCAGTTTAATCTCTAGCGGGGCCTTTAACTCCTGCAATGAGCAGTTCTTC. As protein: CASSLISSGAFNSCNEQFF.

Remarks on this clonotype: A clone one base away is much larger, so this may be a read error. The chain couples TRBV20-1 to TRBJ2-3, with 11 bases identical to TRBD2. Unmatched junction bases numbered 17, after V lost 0 bases and J lost 9 bases. The CDR3 runs to 18 residues. From germline, CDR1 is DFQATT and CDR2 SNEGSKA (reference sequence). This CDR3 reads CSARDRVNVSGGARTQYF. The CDR3 coding sequence is TGCAGTGCTAGAGATCGGGTTAATGTTAGCGGGGGGGCCCGGACGCAGTATTTT.

This clonotype was counted ten times or more. The genes are TRBV20-1 and TRBJ2-5; possibly TRBD1 or TRBD2 for D (5 bases each). The CDR3 length is 18 residues. Trimming pared 0 bases from V and 0 bases from J, leaving 20 bases between. Germline V lookup: CDR1 DFQATT, CDR2 SNEGSKA (reference sequence). CDR3 nucleotides: TGCAGTGCTAGAGATCGGGGCCCGTTATATGGGTACCAAGAGACCCAGTACTTC. Encoded protein: CSARDRGPLYGYQETQYF.

This clonotype has only a few counts. The V gene is TRBV6-5, the J gene TRBJ2-1; the D gene could be TRBD1 or TRBD2 (6 bases each). V shed 6 bases and J shed 4 bases, with 16 bases lying between them. The CDR3 contains 15 residues. Germline V gives CDR1 MNHEY, CDR2 SVGAGI. The CDR3, as DNA: TGTGCCAGCAGAATCACAATAGGGGGGTACAATGAGCAGTTCTTC. The encoded protein is CASRITIGGYNEQFF.

This clonotype is a singleton in its sample. The V call is TRBV30, the J call TRBJ1-2; TRBD1 is a possible D gene (6 bases). Germline V lookup: CDR1 GTSNPN, CDR2 SVGIG (reference sequence). This CDR3 spans 12 amino acids. The germline V and J ends were trimmed by 0 bases and 8 bases, with 10 bases remaining between them. Here the CDR3 DNA reads TGTGCCTGGAGTGTTGGACAGACGGGCTACACCTTC. Protein: CAWSVGQTGYTF.

This clonotype was counted a few times. The genes are TRBV4-1 and TRBJ2-1; maybe TRBD1 (6 bases). Per the germline V gene, CDR1 is MGHRA and CDR2 is YSYEKL. CDR3 length equals 16 residues. Trimming pared 3 bases from V and 15 bases from J, leaving 27 bases between. The CDR3 spells CASSQDLGGGRVFTFF. The CDR3 nucleotides read TGCGCCAGCAGCCAGGACCTAGGGGGTGGACGGGTTTTTACGTTCTTC.

With regard to this clonotype: A much larger clone lies a single base off, so this may be a read error. The rearrangement joins TRBV20-1 to TRBJ2-5, with 8 bases lining up with TRBD1. The CDR3 length is 13 residues. Germline trimming cut 4 bases from V and 11 bases from J; bases unmatched to any gene: 12. Germline V gene lookup returns CDR1 DFQATT and CDR2 SNEGSKA (reference sequence). Here the CDR3 reads CSANNRGLNEQYF. Here the CDR3 DNA reads TGCAGTGCTAACAACAGGGGGTTGAATGAGCAGTACTTC.

This clonotype has just a few counts. The chain uses TRBV28 and TRBJ2-1; D is perhaps TRBD1 or TRBD2 (6 bases each). Trimming took 0 bases from V and 0 from J, leaving 15 bases between them. CDR3 length equals 18 residues. Germline V CDR1 and CDR2: MDHEN, SYDVKM. CDR3 DNA sequence: TGTGCCAGCAGTTTATGGGGGGGCGGGTGGAGCTCCTACAATGAGCAGTTCTTC. Translated: CASSLWGGGWSSYNEQFF.

This clonotype was counted a single time. A much larger clone sits a single nucleotide away, making a read error possible. The J gene is TRBJ2-6, the V gene TRBV7-9; D remains unclear. V gave up 3 bases and J gave up 3 bases, with 9 bases separating them. The V gene's germline CDR1 is SEHNR and CDR2 FQNEAQ (reference sequence). The CDR3 has 15 residues. As DNA, the CDR3 is TGTGCCAGCAGCTTCGTGGTAGTTGGGGCCAACGTCCTGACTTTC. Amino acids: CASSFVVVGANVLTF.

Comment on this clonotype: At one of its ends the junction is not consistent with the germline gene, which may arise from a read error. The genes are TRBV29-1 and TRBJ1-4; D gene ambiguous. There are 14 residues in the CDR3. Germline values: CDR1 SQVTM, CDR2 ANQGSEA. The CDR3 is CGVGSGGTNEKLFF. CDR3 bases: TGCGGCGTTGGATCCGGCGGGACTAATGAAAAACTGTTTTTT.

This clonotype was recorded at least ten times. The chain is built from TRBV20-1 and TRBJ2-1; 7 positions agree with TRBD2. The germline V gene has CDR1 DFQATT and CDR2 SNEGSKA (reference sequence). The CDR3 is 15 residues long. V trimming: 0 bases; J trimming: 1 base; junction bases outside the gene matches: 3. The CDR3 reads CSARDGRESYNEQFF. CDR3 nucleotide sequence: TGCAGTGCTAGAGATGGGAGGGAATCCTACAATGAGCAGTTCTTC.

This clonotype came up a few times. The chain couples TRBV30 to TRBJ2-2, with D possibly TRBD1 on 6 matching bases. Germline assignment: CDR1 GTSNPN and CDR2 SVGIG (reference sequence). The CDR3 contains 13 residues. Trimming took 2 bases from V and 6 from J, leaving 10 bases between them. CDR3 protein: CAWSWGPSGELFF. CDR3 in DNA: TGTGCCTGGAGTTGGGGGCCGTCCGGGGAGCTGTTTTTT.

This clonotype has a count of ten or more. The CDR3 DNA is TGTGCCAGCAGTCCCCAGACAGGGGTGGGAGAGACCCAGTACTTC. Translation gives CASSPQTGVGETQYF. V is TRBV27 and J is TRBJ2-5; 8 positions agree with TRBD1. Trimming at V came to 5 bases and at J to 4 bases, leaving 9 bases not matched to a gene. The CDR3 is 15 amino acids. Germline loops: CDR1 MNHEY, CDR2 SMNVEV (reference sequence).

This clonotype was observed a few times. The genes are TRBV3-1 and TRBJ1-2; D call uncertain. Germline lookup yields CDR1 LGHDT and CDR2 YNNKEL (reference sequence). This CDR3 has 14 residues. The V and J ends lost 1 base and 1 base respectively, with 7 bases between them. This CDR3 is CASSQAAINYGYTF. The DNA of the CDR3 is TGTGCCAGCAGCCAAGCGGCTATTAACTATGGCTACACCTTC. Variable domain in full (rest from reference TRBV3-1 and TRBJ1-2): DTAVSQTPKYLVTQMGNDKSIKCEQNLGHDTMYWYKQDSKKFLKIMFSYNNKELIINETVPNRFSPKSPDKAHLNLHINSLELGDSAVYFCASSQAAINYGYTFGSGTRLTVV.

This clonotype has a count of ten or more. This chain joins TRBV29-1 and TRBJ2-1, with D tentatively TRBD2 (6 bases). Germline lookup yields CDR1 SQVTM and CDR2 ANQGSEA. The CDR3 covers 12 residues. The CDR3 reads CTGGGAHNEQFF. In nucleotides, the CDR3 is TGCACCGGCGGAGGGGCTCACAATGAGCAGTTCTTC.

This clonotype was observed a few times. Compared with germline, one end of the junction differs, possibly owing to a read error. The chain couples TRBV5-1 to TRBJ2-1, with 11 bases aligning to TRBD2. The CDR3 is made up of 15 amino acids. Germline V CDR1 and CDR2: SGHRS, YFSETQ. The CDR3: CAGSLVLAGGSGQFF. CDR3 DNA: TGCGCCGGCAGCTTGGTCCTAGCGGGGGGATCGGGGCAGTTCTTC.

V is TRBV6-5 and J is TRBJ2-3; no firm D call. V was trimmed by 2 bases and J by 5 bases, leaving 8 bases between them. Germline V gene lookup returns CDR1 MNHEY and CDR2 SVGAGI. This CDR3 region has 13 residues. Here the CDR3 DNA reads TGTGCCAGCAGTTACCAGTACGGAGATACGCAGTATTTT. Protein: CASSYQYGDTQYF.